This entry describes one T cell receptor beta chain. The antigen remains undetermined. These data originate in a study of CD8 T cells in ankylosing spondylitis. Trimming removed 4 bases at V and 1 base at J, with 5 bases between. Germline CDR1 reads SGHRS; CDR2 reads YFSETQ. This CDR3 has 13 amino acids. TCRdb re-derived calls from the 5' RACE reads in MiXCR, one entry per CDR3 protein. Of about 340,000 distinct CDR3 sequences listed, roughly 14% are singletons. Whole-study findings and limits: Seemingly distinctive of ankylosing spondylitis blood was a TCR beta motif formed by eight highly homologous variants.

This sequence was found in a male donor with ankylosing spondylitis or in good health (not recorded which). The sample comprised blood, either unsorted or a sorted T cell fraction (not recorded which). The J gene is TRBJ2-2, the V gene TRBV5-1; D gene uncertain. CDR3 protein: CASSDGNTGELFF. CDR3 nucleotides: TGCGCCAGCAGCGACGGGAACACCGGGGAGCTGTTTTTT.